Each of the 24 T cell receptor beta chains below was sequenced from the same sample in a study of T cell responses to AZD1222 COVID-19 vaccine. Sequencing was performed with immunoSEQ multiplex PCR; in TCRdb, only in-frame clones are kept and a portion is missing. The table includes 90,000 to 140,000 clones, more than 75% detected once. Sequences were derived from peripheral blood, sampled on day 0 of AZD1222 vaccination. The receptors here all came from an adult in good health.

The chain carries TRBV19 and TRBJ1-5; D gene ambiguous. Germline loops: CDR1 LNHDA, CDR2 SQIVND (reference sequence). The CDR3 loop spans 13 amino acids. The V gene lost 3 bases and the J gene lost 4 bases, with 7 bases spanning the gap. The DNA for the CDR3 is TGTGCCAGTAGTATTTCCGGAAATCAGCCCCAGCATTTT. Its protein product is CASSISGNQPQHF.

The rearrangement joins TRBV19 to TRBJ1-5; 7 positions agree with TRBD1. The CDR3 is 15 amino acids. The V segment lost 6 bases and the J segment 7 bases; nucleotides outside the gene matches: 12. The germline CDR1 and CDR2 sequences are LNHDA and SQIVND (reference sequence). This CDR3 reads CASSPNRQGGQPQHF. Here the CDR3 DNA reads TGTGCCAGTAGCCCCAATCGACAGGGCGGGCAGCCCCAGCATTTT.

The rearrangement uses TRBV4-2 and TRBJ2-1; no reliable D call. The CDR3 covers 15 residues. Germline loops: CDR1 LGHNA, CDR2 YNFKEQ. The V and J ends lost 0 bases and 0 bases respectively, with 6 bases between them. CDR3 in amino acids: CASSQDRSSYNEQFF. The CDR3 nucleotides read TGTGCCAGCAGCCAAGACAGGAGCTCCTACAATGAGCAGTTCTTC.

This clone has a handful of counts. The gene calls are TRBV4-2 and TRBJ2-7; 8 bases map to TRBD2. Germline V gene sequence: CDR1 LGHNA, CDR2 YNFKEQ. The J segment lost 5 bases and the V segment lost 1 base, leaving 4 bases of the junction unmatched. There are 14 residues in the CDR3. The CDR3: CASSQGGRIDEQYF. CDR3 DNA sequence: TGTGCCAGCAGCCAAGGCGGGAGGATCGACGAGCAGTACTTC.

This chain uses TRBV10-2 with TRBJ2-7; 12 bases map to TRBD2. The CDR3 consists of 15 residues. The germline V gene has CDR1 WSHSY and CDR2 SAAADI. V lost 5 bases to trimming and J lost 6 bases; unmatched junction nucleotides: 8. For the CDR3, the DNA is TGCGCCAGCAGTACCCTCGGACTAGCGGGAAGCGAGCAGTACTTC. Amino acids: CASSTLGLAGSEQYF.

The rearrangement uses TRBV5-4 and TRBJ2-2, with 13 bases lining up with TRBD2. The CDR3 consists of 16 residues. V lost 4 bases and J lost 1; bases outside the gene matches: 1. Germline CDR1 SGHNT, CDR2 YYREEE (reference sequence). The DNA for the CDR3 is TGTGCCAGCAGCGGACTAGCGGGAGTGAACACCGGGGAGCTGTTTTTT. It yields the protein CASSGLAGVNTGELFF.

The rearrangement uses TRBV19 and TRBJ1-5; possibly TRBD1 for D (6 bases). Trimming removed 10 bases from V and 5 bases from J, with 12 bases in between. CDR1 and CDR2 (germline): LNHDA, SQIVND (reference sequence). The CDR3 covers 12 residues. The CDR3 DNA reads as TGTGCCACTAACCAGGGGTATCAGCCCCAGCATTTT. It translates to CATNQGYQPQHF.

This chain uses TRBV19 with TRBJ2-3; 8 bases match TRBD2. The V segment lost 3 bases and the J segment 6 bases; nucleotides outside the gene matches: 5. Germline CDR1 LNHDA, CDR2 SQIVND (reference sequence). This CDR3 spans 14 amino acids. CDR3 nucleotide sequence: TGTGCCAGTAGTATCGGACTAGCCTCGGATACGCAGTATTTT. It translates to CASSIGLASDTQYF.

This clone was seen once. The rearrangement links TRBV7-8 to TRBJ1-4, with 9 bases matching TRBD1. The germline gives CDR1 SGHVS, CDR2 FQNEAQ. The CDR3 runs to 15 residues. V dropped 5 bases and J dropped 7; count of bases not matched to a gene: 8. CDR3 in amino acids: CASSVTGGAGEKLFF. The CDR3 DNA sequence: TGTGCCAGCAGCGTAACAGGGGGCGCGGGTGAAAAACTGTTTTTT. The complete variable domain, with remaining parts taken from reference TRBV7-8 and TRBJ1-4, reads GAGVSQSPRYKVAKRGQDVALRCDPISGHVSLFWYQQALGQGPEFLTYFQNEAQLDKSGLPSDRFFAERPEGSVSTLKIQRTQQEDSAVYLCASSVTGGAGEKLFFGSGTQLSVL.

This clone has only a few counts. V gene TRBV28 combines with J gene TRBJ1-2; D uncertain. The V end lost 9 bases, the J end lost 4 bases, and 18 bases lay between the germline ends. The CDR3 contains 14 residues. Germline V gene sequence: CDR1 MDHEN, CDR2 SYDVKM. CDR3: CASKEGPRAYGYTF. As DNA, the CDR3 is TGTGCCAGTAAAGAAGGGCCGCGGGCCTATGGCTACACCTTC.

The V call is TRBV25-1, the J call TRBJ2-2, with D maybe TRBD2 (5 bases). Germline CDR1 MGHDK, CDR2 SYGVNS. CDR3 length: 14 residues. V was trimmed by 6 bases and J by 1 base, leaving 9 bases between them. The CDR3 bases are TGTGCCAGCAGATACGGGATGAACACCGGGGAGCTGTTTTTT. This encodes CASRYGMNTGELFF.

The chain employs TRBV7-9 and TRBJ1-2; D call uncertain. The germline V and J ends were trimmed by 5 bases and 10 bases, with 14 bases remaining between them. This CDR3 comprises 12 residues. The germline V gene encodes CDR1 SEHNR and CDR2 FQNEAQ (reference sequence). The chain's CDR3 is CASSLPPGPYTF. Here the CDR3 DNA reads TGTGCCAGCAGCCTACCACCAGGACCCTACACCTTC.

The V call is TRBV10-2, the J call TRBJ2-5; 10 bases map to TRBD2. With 6 bases clipped from V and 3 bases from J, the junction kept 1 base outside the gene matches. The CDR3 is 13 residues long. Looked up from germline, CDR1 is WSHSY and CDR2 is SAAADI. The chain's CDR3 is CASRLAGKETQYF. CDR3 bases: TGCGCCAGCAGACTAGCGGGGAAAGAGACCCAGTACTTC.

The count of this clone is one. V is TRBV27 and J is TRBJ2-7; D is undetermined. Germline-derived CDR1 and CDR2 are MNHEY and SMNVEV (reference sequence). The CDR3 contains 12 residues. The V gene lost 3 bases and the J gene lost 4 bases, with 7 bases spanning the gap. DNA for the CDR3: TGTGCCAGCAGTTTGGTAGGGTACGAGCAGTACTTC. This gives the protein CASSLVGYEQYF.

V gene TRBV30 combines with J gene TRBJ2-5, with D hard to call. The ends were cut back, 0 bases at V and 5 bases at J, with 10 bases in the middle. This CDR3 is built from 13 residues. The germline gives CDR1 GTSNPN, CDR2 SVGIG (reference sequence). CDR3 amino acids: CAWSVHRRETQYF. The CDR3 region has the DNA TGTGCCTGGAGTGTACACCGCCGGGAGACCCAGTACTTC.

The J gene is TRBJ2-5, the V gene TRBV6-6; tentative D call: TRBD1 (5 bases). The CDR3 has 13 amino acids. Trimming took off 4 bases at V and 5 bases at J, with 11 bases between the two ends. In germline, CDR1 is MNHNY, CDR2 SVGAGI (reference sequence). The CDR3 coding sequence is TGTGCCAGCAGTTTAAAGGGGTGGGAGACCCAGTACTTC. This encodes CASSLKGWETQYF.

V is TRBV6-1 and J is TRBJ2-7; D gene uncertain. The V and J ends lost 2 bases and 6 bases respectively, with 5 bases between them. This CDR3 has 11 amino acids. Germline V gene data show CDR1 as MNHNS and CDR2 as SASEGT. For the CDR3, the DNA is TGTGCCAGCAGTGAATACCTCGAGCAGTACTTC. Protein: CASSEYLEQYF.

The chain has TRBV5-1 and TRBJ2-1; a weak D match, TRBD1 (6 bases). The CDR3 covers 12 residues. The germline gives CDR1 SGHRS, CDR2 YFSETQ. V lost 4 bases and J lost 9, with 11 bases in between. This CDR3 reads CASSQNRVEQFF. As DNA, the CDR3 is TGCGCCAGCAGCCAAAACAGGGTTGAGCAGTTCTTC.

The chain uses TRBV14 and TRBJ2-1, with 10 bases aligning to TRBD1. Germline loops: CDR1 SGHDN, CDR2 FVKESK. CDR3 length: 16 residues. Trimming removed 3 bases from V and 5 bases from J; junction bases left unmatched: 7. This CDR3 reads CASSHGPGTGDNEQFF. The CDR3 DNA reads as TGTGCCAGCAGCCATGGCCCCGGGACAGGGGACAATGAGCAGTTCTTC.

The CDR3 bases are TGTGCCAGCAGTTACGACAGGGATCAGCCCCAGCATTTT. Translated: CASSYDRDQPQHF. The rearrangement uses TRBV7-2 and TRBJ1-5; TRBD1 matches 7 bases. This CDR3 has 13 amino acids. With 6 bases clipped from V and 5 bases from J, the junction kept 4 bases outside the gene matches. Germline V gene data show CDR1 as SGHTA and CDR2 as FQGNSA.

The chain carries TRBV24-1 and TRBJ1-1; D not certain. V was shortened by 8 bases and J by 1 base, with 10 bases between the two germline ends. Germline V lookup: CDR1 KGHDR, CDR2 SFDVKD. This CDR3 region has 13 residues. The CDR3 DNA is TGTGCCACCAATGACGGCGAGAACACTGAAGCTTTCTTT. Translated, it gives CATNDGENTEAFF.

This chain links TRBV6-5 with TRBJ2-7; D possibly corresponds to TRBD1 (6 bases). This CDR3 region has 14 residues. Deletions cut 2 bases from V and 5 bases from J, with 13 bases between. The V gene's germline CDR1 is MNHEY and CDR2 SVGAGI. CDR3 DNA: TGTGCCAGCAGTTACCGGGACACTAAGGACGAGCAGTACTTC. Translation: CASSYRDTKDEQYF.

The CDR3: CASSQEWSRNQPQHF. The CDR3, as DNA: TGCGCCAGCAGCCAAGAATGGTCTCGCAATCAGCCCCAGCATTTT. V gene TRBV4-1 combines with J gene TRBJ1-5; D unclear. The germline V gene encodes CDR1 MGHRA and CDR2 YSYEKL. V was trimmed by 0 bases and J by 2 bases, leaving 8 bases between them. The CDR3 spans 15 residues.

The chain has TRBV9 and TRBJ2-7, with 9 bases aligning to TRBD1. Trimming at V came to 3 bases and at J to 1 base, leaving 5 bases not matched to a gene. The CDR3 runs to 15 residues. CDR1 and CDR2 (germline): SGDLS, YYNGEE. In nucleotides, the CDR3 is TGTGCCAGCAGCGAGGGGACAGGGCTTTCCTACGAGCAGTACTTC. Its translation is CASSEGTGLSYEQYF. The whole variable domain, remainder taken from reference TRBV9 and TRBJ2-7, is DSGVTQTPKHLITATGQRVTLRCSPRSGDLSVYWYQQSLDQGLQFLIQYYNGEERAKGNILERFSAQQFPDLHSELNLSSLELGDSALYFCASSEGTGLSYEQYFGPGTRLTVT.